This TCR beta chain appears in the sequencing data of a study of blood T cells in healthy people across ages. A second roughly 6 to 11 cycle PCR used barcoded and J-beta primers. TCRdb analysed the 5' RACE reads with MiXCR anew, one entry per CDR3 protein. The sample carries over 600,000 distinct CDR3 sequences, 56% recorded once. Between the trimmed V and J ends, which lost 0 bases and 2 bases, there was a span of 13 bases. The CDR3 covers 16 residues. The germline V gene has CDR1 LNHNV and CDR2 YYDKDF (reference sequence). For every donor, a draw yielded roughly 10 milliliters of peripheral blood. Sequenced: blood. The receptor's source is a man aged 35 to 55 in good health. This chain connects TRBV15 to TRBJ1-2, with D hard to call. The CDR3 region is CATSRDRGSRNYGYTF. The CDR3 nucleotides are TGTGCCACCAGCAGAGATCGTGGCTCGAGGAACTATGGCTACACCTTC.